This T cell receptor beta chain originates from a study of T cell changes during pregnancy in multiple sclerosis. The CDR3 totals 14 residues. The germline CDR1 and CDR2 sequences are MNHEY and SVGAGI. V was cut by 6 bases and J by 4 bases, with 13 bases left in between. TCRdb's copy holds only in-frame clones and misses some; the assay was immunoSEQ multiplex PCR. The sample contains roughly 60,000 clones, about 90% of which appear only once. The chain joins TRBV6-5 to TRBJ1-5; D possibly corresponds to TRBD1 (5 bases). The specimen comprised CD4+ T cells from peripheral blood mononuclear cells, sampled in the first trimester of pregnancy. This receptor was obtained from a female donor with multiple sclerosis, enrolled in a pregnancy study. The CDR3 loop is CASRFQGLNQPQHF. CDR3 sequence (DNA): TGTGCCAGCAGGTTCCAGGGACTGAATCAGCCCCAGCATTTT.